The T cell receptor beta chain under discussion was sequenced for a study of T cell responses to AZD1222 COVID-19 vaccine. In the study overall: Pooling covered second doses at about 4 or about 12 weeks. Study-wide results and caveats: The peak T cell response came first, and repertoires were sampled only after it.

Here immunoSEQ multiplex PCR was the method, and the copy in TCRdb shows in-frame clones only, minus some. The table has 95,000 to 150,000 clones, around 84% seen once. A word on this clone: What it recognizes is unknown.

The receptor comes from an adult in good health. The sequencing used peripheral blood, collected on day 0 of AZD1222 vaccination.

CDR3 in amino acids: CSVAGQGKEKLFF. The CDR3 DNA sequence: TGCAGCGTTGCTGGACAGGGAAAAGAAAAACTGTTTTTT. The rearrangement uses TRBV29-1 and TRBJ1-4, with 8 bases lining up with TRBD1. Trimming at V came to 4 bases and at J to 8 bases, leaving 6 bases not matched to a gene. The V gene's germline CDR1 is SQVTM and CDR2 ANQGSEA. The CDR3 length is 13 residues.